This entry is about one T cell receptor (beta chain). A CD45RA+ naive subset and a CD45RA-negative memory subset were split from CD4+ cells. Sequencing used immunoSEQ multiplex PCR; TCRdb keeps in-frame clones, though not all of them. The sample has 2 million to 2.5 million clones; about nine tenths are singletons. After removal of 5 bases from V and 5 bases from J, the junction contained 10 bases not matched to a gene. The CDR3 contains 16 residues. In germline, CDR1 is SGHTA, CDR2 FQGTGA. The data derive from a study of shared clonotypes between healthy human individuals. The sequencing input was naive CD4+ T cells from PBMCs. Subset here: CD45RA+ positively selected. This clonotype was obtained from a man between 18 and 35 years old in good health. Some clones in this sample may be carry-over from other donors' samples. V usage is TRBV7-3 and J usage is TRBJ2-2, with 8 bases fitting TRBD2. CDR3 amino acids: CASSPSGRGGTGELFF. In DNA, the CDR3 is TGTGCCAGCAGCCCTAGCGGGCGAGGGGGGACCGGGGAGCTGTTTTTT.